The following is a TCR beta chain sequence with its context. Its antigen is not known. The sample belongs to a study of shared clonotypes between healthy human individuals. Trimming shortened V by 6 bases and J by 0 bases, and 12 bases separated the two germline ends. Per the germline V gene, CDR1 is SNHLY and CDR2 is FYNNEI. The CDR3 loop spans 15 amino acids. Clones were read by immunoSEQ multiplex PCR, and TCRdb kept only the in-frame ones, dropping some. The table has more than 2 million clones, roughly 95% seen once. Study-wide findings and caveats: Tissues were not sampled, only blood, and their repertoires likely differ.

This chain joins TRBV2 and TRBJ1-5; D ambiguous. What was sequenced was naive CD4+ T cells sorted from blood. The subset was: CD45RA+ positively selected. This clonotype originated in a man younger than 35 in good health. The CDR3 sequence: CASSRGLSSNQPQHF. CDR3 sequence (DNA): TGTGCCAGCAGCCGTGGACTAAGTAGCAATCAGCCCCAGCATTTT.